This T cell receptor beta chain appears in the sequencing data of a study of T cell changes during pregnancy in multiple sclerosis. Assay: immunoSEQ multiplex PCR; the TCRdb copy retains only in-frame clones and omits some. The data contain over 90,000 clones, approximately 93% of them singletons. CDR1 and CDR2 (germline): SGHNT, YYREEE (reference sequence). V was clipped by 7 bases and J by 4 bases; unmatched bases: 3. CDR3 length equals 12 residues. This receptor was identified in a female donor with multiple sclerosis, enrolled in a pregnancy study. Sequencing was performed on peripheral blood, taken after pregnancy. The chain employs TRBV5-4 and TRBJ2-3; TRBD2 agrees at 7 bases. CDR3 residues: CASRGLADTQYF. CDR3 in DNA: TGTGCCAGCCGTGGACTAGCAGATACGCAGTATTTT.